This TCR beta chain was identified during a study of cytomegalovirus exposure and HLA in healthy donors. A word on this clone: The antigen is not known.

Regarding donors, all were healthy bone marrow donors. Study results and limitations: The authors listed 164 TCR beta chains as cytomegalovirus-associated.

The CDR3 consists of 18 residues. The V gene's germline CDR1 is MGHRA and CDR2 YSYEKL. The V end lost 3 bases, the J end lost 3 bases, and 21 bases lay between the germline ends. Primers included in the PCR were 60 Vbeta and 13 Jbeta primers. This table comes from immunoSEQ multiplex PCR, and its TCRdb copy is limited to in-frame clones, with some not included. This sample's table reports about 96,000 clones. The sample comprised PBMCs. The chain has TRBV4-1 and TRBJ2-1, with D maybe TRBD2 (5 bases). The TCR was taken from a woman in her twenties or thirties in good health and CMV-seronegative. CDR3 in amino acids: CASSHPLGLVGLYNEQFF. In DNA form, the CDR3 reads TGCGCCAGCAGCCACCCACTAGGACTCGTGGGCCTCTACAATGAGCAGTTCTTC.